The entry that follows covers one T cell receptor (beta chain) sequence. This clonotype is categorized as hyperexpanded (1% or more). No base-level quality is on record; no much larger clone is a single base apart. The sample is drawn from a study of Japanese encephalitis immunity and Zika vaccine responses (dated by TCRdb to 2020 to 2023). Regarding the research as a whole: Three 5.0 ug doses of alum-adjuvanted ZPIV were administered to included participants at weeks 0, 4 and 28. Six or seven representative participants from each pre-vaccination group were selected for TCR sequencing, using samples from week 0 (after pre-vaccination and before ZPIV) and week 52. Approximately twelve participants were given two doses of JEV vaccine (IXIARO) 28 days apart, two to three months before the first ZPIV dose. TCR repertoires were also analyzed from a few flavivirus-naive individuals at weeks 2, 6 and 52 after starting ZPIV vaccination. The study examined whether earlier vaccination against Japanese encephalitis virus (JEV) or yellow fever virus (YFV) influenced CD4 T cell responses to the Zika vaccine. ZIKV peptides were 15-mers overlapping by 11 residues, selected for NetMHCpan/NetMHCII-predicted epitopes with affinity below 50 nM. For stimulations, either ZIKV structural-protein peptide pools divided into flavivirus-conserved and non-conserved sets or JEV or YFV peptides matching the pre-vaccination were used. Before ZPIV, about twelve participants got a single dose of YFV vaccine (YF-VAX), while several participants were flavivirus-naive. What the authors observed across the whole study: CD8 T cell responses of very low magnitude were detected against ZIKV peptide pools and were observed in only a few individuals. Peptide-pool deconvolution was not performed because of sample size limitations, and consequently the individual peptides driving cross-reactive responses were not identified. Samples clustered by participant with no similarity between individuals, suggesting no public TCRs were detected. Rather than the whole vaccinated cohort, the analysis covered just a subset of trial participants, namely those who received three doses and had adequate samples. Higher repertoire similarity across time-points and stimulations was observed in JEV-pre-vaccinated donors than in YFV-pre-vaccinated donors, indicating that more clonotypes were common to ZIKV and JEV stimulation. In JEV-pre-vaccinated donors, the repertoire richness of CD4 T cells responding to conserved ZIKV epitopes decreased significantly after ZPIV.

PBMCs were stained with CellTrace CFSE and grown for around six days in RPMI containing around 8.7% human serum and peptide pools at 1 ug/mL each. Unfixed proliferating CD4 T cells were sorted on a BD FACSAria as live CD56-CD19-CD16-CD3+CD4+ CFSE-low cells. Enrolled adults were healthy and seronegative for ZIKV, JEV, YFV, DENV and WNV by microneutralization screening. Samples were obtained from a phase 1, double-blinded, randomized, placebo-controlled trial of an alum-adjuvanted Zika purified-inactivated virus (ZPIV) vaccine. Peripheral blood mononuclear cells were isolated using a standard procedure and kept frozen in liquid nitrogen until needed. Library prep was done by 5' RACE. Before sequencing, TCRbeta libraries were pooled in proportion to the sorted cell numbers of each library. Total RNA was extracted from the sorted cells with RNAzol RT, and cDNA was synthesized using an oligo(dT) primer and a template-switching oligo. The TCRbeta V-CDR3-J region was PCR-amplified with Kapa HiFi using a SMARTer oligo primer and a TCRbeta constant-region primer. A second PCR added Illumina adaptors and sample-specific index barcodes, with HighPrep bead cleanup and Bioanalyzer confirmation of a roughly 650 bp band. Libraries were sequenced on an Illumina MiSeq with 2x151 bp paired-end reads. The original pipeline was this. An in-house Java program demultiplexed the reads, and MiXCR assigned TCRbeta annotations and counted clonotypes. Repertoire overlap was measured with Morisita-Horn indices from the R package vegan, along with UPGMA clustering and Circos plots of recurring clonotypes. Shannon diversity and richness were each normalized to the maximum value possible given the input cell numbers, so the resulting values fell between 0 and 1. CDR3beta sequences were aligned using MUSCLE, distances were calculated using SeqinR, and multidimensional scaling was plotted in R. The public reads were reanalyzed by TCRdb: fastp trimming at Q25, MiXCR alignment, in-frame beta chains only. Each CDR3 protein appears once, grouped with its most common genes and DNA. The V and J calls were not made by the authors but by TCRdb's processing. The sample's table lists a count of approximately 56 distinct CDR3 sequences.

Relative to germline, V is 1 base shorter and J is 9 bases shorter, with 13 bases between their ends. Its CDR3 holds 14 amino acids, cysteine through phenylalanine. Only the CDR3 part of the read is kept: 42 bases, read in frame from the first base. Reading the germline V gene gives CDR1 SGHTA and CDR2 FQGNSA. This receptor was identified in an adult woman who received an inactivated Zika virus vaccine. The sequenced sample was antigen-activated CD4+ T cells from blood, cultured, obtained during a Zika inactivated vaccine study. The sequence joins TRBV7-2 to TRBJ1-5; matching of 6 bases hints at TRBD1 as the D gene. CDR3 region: CASSLVQGGSPQHF. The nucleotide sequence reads TGTGCCAGCAGCTTAGTTCAAGGGGGTTCGCCCCAGCATTTT.